What follows are 14 T cell receptor beta chains derived from one specimen sequenced in a study of blood T cell repertoires in COVID-19. TCRdb's copy holds only in-frame clones and misses some; the assay was immunoSEQ multiplex PCR. The sample shows 220,000 or so clones, more than 75% of them seen only once. Sequencing was carried out using peripheral blood. Receptor source: a man aged 45-65 years who had recovered from COVID-19.

The chain links TRBV28 to TRBJ2-1; 9 bases agree with TRBD1. Trimming removed 5 bases from V and 6 bases from J; junction bases left unmatched: 8. This CDR3 has 15 residues. Germline values: CDR1 MDHEN, CDR2 SYDVKM. CDR3 coding DNA: TGTGCCAGCAGTCCCGGGGACAGGGAGAGCAATGAGCAGTTCTTC. Its protein product is CASSPGDRESNEQFF.

This chain uses TRBV5-1 with TRBJ2-2; TRBD2 aligns across 9 bases. V was pared by 0 bases and J by 7 bases, with 10 bases of the junction left unmatched. The CDR3 consists of 17 residues. CDR1 and CDR2 from the germline V gene are SGHRS and YFSETQ. Here the CDR3 reads CASSLEGGRASNGELFF. The DNA of the CDR3 is TGCGCCAGCAGCTTGGAAGGCGGGAGGGCCAGCAACGGGGAGCTGTTTTTT. Combining the CDR3 with reference TRBV5-1 and TRBJ2-2 gives the whole variable domain KAGVTQTPRYLIKTRGQQVTLSCSPISGHRSVSWYQQTPGQGLQFLFEYFSETQRNKGNFPGRFSGRQFSNSRSEMNVSTLELGDSALYLCASSLEGGRASNGELFFGEGSRLTVL.

V and J are TRBV24-1 and TRBJ2-3; a possible D gene is TRBD2 (5 bases). The CDR3 sequence is 13 residues long. V was cut by 9 bases and J by 0 bases, with 9 bases left in between. Germline V CDR1 and CDR2: KGHDR, SFDVKD. As DNA, the CDR3 is TGTGCCACCCGAGGGCAGAGCACAGATACGCAGTATTTT. As protein: CATRGQSTDTQYF.

The chain uses TRBV5-1 and TRBJ1-2, with 7 positions matching TRBD1. The CDR3 consists of 15 residues. The junction had 8 bases not matched to a gene; V was cut back by 4 bases and J by 2 bases. Germline V lookup: CDR1 SGHRS, CDR2 YFSETQ. CDR3 region: CASSAGTASNYGYTF. The CDR3 DNA sequence: TGCGCCAGCAGCGCCGGGACAGCGAGCAACTATGGCTACACCTTC.

Only a few counts were recorded for this clone. This sequence joins TRBV15 and TRBJ2-7; 7 bases map to TRBD2. CDR3 size: 15 residues. The germline V gene encodes CDR1 LNHNV and CDR2 YYDKDF (reference sequence). V dropped 6 bases and J dropped 2; count of bases not matched to a gene: 10. CDR3 amino acids: CATRDYAGATYEQYF. The CDR3 region has the DNA TGTGCCACCAGGGACTATGCGGGAGCGACCTACGAGCAGTACTTC.

The rearrangement joins TRBV3-1 (or the pseudogene TRBV3-2) to TRBJ2-3; 9 bases line up with TRBD2. The V gene's germline CDR1 is LGHDT and CDR2 YNNKEL (reference sequence). V was pared by 4 bases and J by 4 bases, with 6 bases of the junction left unmatched. There are 15 residues in the CDR3. The CDR3 reads CASSPGLAGADTQYF. In nucleotides, the CDR3 is TGTGCCAGCAGCCCGGGACTAGCAGGCGCAGATACGCAGTATTTT.

This chain links TRBV24-1 with TRBJ2-3, with 11 bases aligning to TRBD2. Germline V CDR1 and CDR2: KGHDR, SFDVKD. V dropped 7 bases and J dropped 4; count of bases not matched to a gene: 6. The CDR3 extends over 15 amino acids. CDR3 sequence: CATSLSGRGADTQYF. The DNA for the CDR3 is TGTGCCACCAGCCTTAGCGGGAGGGGCGCAGATACGCAGTATTTT.

The chain uses TRBV18 and TRBJ1-4, with unresolved D. Trimming took off 6 bases at V and 8 bases at J, with 13 bases between the two ends. The CDR3 runs 13 residues. CDR1 and CDR2 (germline): KGHSH, LQKENI. In DNA, the CDR3 is TGTGCCAGCTCCTTCCGTTCGAGCGAAAAACTGTTTTTT. The encoded protein is CASSFRSSEKLFF. Supplemented by reference TRBV18 and TRBJ1-4, the full variable domain reads NAGVMQNPRHLVRRRGQEARLRCSPMKGHSHVYWYRQLPEEGLKFMVYLQKENIIDESGMPKERFSAEFPKEGPSILRIQQVVRGDSAAYFCASSFRSSEKLFFGSGTQLSVL.

This clone was detected ten times or more. V is TRBV21-1 and J is TRBJ2-2; the table's D gene call, TRBD2, was not cross checked with the DNA. TRBV21-1 is designated a pseudogene. This CDR3 comprises 12 residues. In DNA form, the CDR3 reads TGTGCCAGCAGCAAAGTCGGCGGGGAGCTGTTTTTT. It yields the protein CASSKVGGELFF.

This clone has just a few counts. The V call is TRBV18, the J call TRBJ2-7, with 7 bases lining up with TRBD1. The germline V gene encodes CDR1 KGHSH and CDR2 LQKENI. CDR3 length: 15 amino acids. V trimming: 3 bases; J trimming: 5 bases; junction bases outside the gene matches: 10. The CDR3 DNA sequence: TGTGCCAGCTCACCGTCAGGGGGACCCCCCAACGAGCAGTACTTC. Its translation is CASSPSGGPPNEQYF.

V gene TRBV11-2 combines with J gene TRBJ1-4; 9 bases are a match to TRBD1. The V and J ends lost 8 bases and 8 bases, in that order; junction bases with no gene match: 9. There are 14 residues in the CDR3. CDR1 is SGHAT, CDR2 FQNNGV, per germline. CDR3 region: CASGRGQGNEKLFF. As DNA, the CDR3 is TGTGCCAGCGGACGGGGACAGGGTAACGAAAAACTGTTTTTT.

V and J are TRBV28 and TRBJ1-5; D is possibly TRBD1 (5 bases). Trimming left V 2 bases short and J 10 bases short, with 21 bases between. The CDR3 runs 16 residues. Germline V gene sequence: CDR1 MDHEN, CDR2 SYDVKM. CDR3 in DNA: TGTGCCAGCAGTTTAGTCAGACAGACTCGAAATCGTCCCCAGCATTTT. Protein sequence: CASSLVRQTRNRPQHF.

The rearrangement links TRBV4-2 to TRBJ1-4, with 10 nucleotides matching TRBD1. The CDR3 is 15 amino acids. Germline CDR1 is LGHNA and CDR2 is YNFKEQ. The J segment lost 3 bases and the V segment lost 5 bases, leaving 3 bases of the junction unmatched. In DNA form, the CDR3 reads TGTGCCAGCAGCGGAGGGACAGGGGCTAATGAAAAACTGTTTTTT. This translates into CASSGGTGANEKLFF.

The V and J genes are TRBV7-9 and TRBJ2-7; 14 bases map to TRBD2. This CDR3 has 15 amino acids. Germline assignment: CDR1 SEHNR and CDR2 FQNEAQ (reference sequence). Trimming removed 4 bases from V and 5 bases from J; junction bases left unmatched: 4. CDR3 DNA sequence: TGTGCCAGCAGCTACACGGGACTAGCGGGAGACGAGCAGTACTTC. Translating gives CASSYTGLAGDEQYF.